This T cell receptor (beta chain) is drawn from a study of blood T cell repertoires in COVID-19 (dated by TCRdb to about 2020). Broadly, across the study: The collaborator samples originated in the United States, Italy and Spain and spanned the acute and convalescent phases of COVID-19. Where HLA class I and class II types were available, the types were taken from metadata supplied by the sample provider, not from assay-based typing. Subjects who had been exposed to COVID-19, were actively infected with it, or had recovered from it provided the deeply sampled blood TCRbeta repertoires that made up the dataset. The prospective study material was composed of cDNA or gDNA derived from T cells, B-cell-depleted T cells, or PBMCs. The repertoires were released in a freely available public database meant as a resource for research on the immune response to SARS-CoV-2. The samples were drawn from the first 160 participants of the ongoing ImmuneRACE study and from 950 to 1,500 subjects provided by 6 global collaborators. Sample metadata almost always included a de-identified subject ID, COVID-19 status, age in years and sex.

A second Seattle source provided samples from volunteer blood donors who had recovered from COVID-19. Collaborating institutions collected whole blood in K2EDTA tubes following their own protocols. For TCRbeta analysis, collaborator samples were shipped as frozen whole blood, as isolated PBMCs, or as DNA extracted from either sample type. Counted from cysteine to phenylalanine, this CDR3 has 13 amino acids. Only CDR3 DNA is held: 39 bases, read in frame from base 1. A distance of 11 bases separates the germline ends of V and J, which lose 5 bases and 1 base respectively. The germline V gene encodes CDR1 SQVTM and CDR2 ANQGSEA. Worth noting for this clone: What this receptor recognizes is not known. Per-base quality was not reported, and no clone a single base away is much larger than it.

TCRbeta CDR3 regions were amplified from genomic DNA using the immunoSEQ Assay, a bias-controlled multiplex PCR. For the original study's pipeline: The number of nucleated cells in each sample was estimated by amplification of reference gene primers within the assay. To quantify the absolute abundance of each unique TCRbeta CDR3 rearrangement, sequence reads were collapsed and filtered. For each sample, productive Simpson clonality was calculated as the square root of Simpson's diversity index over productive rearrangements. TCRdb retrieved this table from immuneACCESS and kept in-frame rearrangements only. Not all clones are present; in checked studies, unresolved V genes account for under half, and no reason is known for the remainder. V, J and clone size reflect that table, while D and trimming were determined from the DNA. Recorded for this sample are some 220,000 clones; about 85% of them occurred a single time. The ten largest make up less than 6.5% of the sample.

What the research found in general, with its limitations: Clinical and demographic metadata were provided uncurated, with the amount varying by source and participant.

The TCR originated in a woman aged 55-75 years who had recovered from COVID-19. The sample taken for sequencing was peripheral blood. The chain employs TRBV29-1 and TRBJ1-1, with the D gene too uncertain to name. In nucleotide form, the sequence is TGCAGCGTTCTACCCCCGGGGAACACTGAAGCTTTCTTT. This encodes CSVLPPGNTEAFF.